This TCR beta chain was observed in a study of lymphopenia after photon versus proton radiotherapy. Overall study results and limits: Photon-treated patients lost naive T cells and TCR diversity; proton-treated stayed stable. After the lymphocyte nadir, photon-treated repertoires showed oligoclonal expansion, especially of CD8+ Temra cells. Post-nadir TCR diversity decline inversely tracked overall survival among those who died.

Assay: immunoSEQ multiplex PCR; the TCRdb copy retains only in-frame clones and omits some. This repertoire shows 150,000 to 200,000 clones, about nine tenths found once; its top ten account for roughly 4.7%. This clone was seen once. The target antigen is unknown. CDR3 length equals 14 residues. The germline V gene encodes CDR1 SGHRS and CDR2 YFSETQ. V lost 0 bases and J lost 2, with 7 bases in between. The TCR comes from a man between 45 and 60 years old with gastric cancer. Specimen: peripheral blood, collected from a patient treated with photon-based radiotherapy. J is TRBJ2-3 and V is TRBV5-1; possibly TRBD2 for D (6 bases). CDR3 nucleotides: TGCGCCAGCAGCTTGGGGACTAACACAGATACGCAGTATTTT. Translated, it gives CASSLGTNTDTQYF.